Listed below are T cell receptor beta chains from one sample, sequenced in a study of cytomegalovirus exposure and HLA in healthy donors. TCRdb's copy holds only in-frame clones and misses some; the assay was immunoSEQ multiplex PCR. Its table lists under 70,000 clones. Sequencing input: PBMCs. These receptors were collected from a man aged 45-60 years in good health and CMV-seropositive. The CDR3 runs from the conserved cysteine through the conserved F or W. D genes are given only for firm matches.

V gene: TRBV6-5; J gene: TRBJ1-5; CDR3 length: 16; D gene: -; CDR3 DNA: TGTGCCAGCAGTTTTCAGGGTACCTATAGCAATCAGCCCCAGCATTTT; CDR3 protein: CASSFQGTYSNQPQHF
V gene: TRBV6-5; J gene: TRBJ1-1; CDR3 length: 13; D gene: -; CDR3 DNA: TGTGCCAGCAGTACCGAGGTGAACACTGAAGCTTTCTTT; CDR3 protein: CASSTEVNTEAFF
V gene: TRBV4-3; J gene: TRBJ1-3; CDR3 length: 15; D gene: -; CDR3 DNA: TGCGCCAGCAGCTGGGGCACGAGCTCTGGAAACACCATATATTTT; CDR3 protein: CASSWGTSSGNTIYF
V gene: TRBV5-4; J gene: TRBJ1-6; CDR3 length: 15; D gene: -; CDR3 DNA: TGTGCCAGCAGCTTGGGGGGAGAGGAGTATTCACCCCTCCACTTT; CDR3 protein: CASSLGGEEYSPLHF
V gene: TRBV29-1; J gene: TRBJ2-1; CDR3 length: 14; D gene: TRBD1; CDR3 DNA: TGCAGCGTTAGGACAGGGGGAGCCGACAATGAGCAGTTCTTC; CDR3 protein: CSVRTGGADNEQFF
V gene: TRBV6-1; J gene: TRBJ1-3; CDR3 length: 16; D gene: -; CDR3 DNA: TGTGCCAGCAGTGACCCTCCGACAGGTTCTGGAAACACCATATATTTT; CDR3 protein: CASSDPPTGSGNTIYF
V gene: TRBV19; J gene: TRBJ2-7; CDR3 length: 14; D gene: TRBD2; CDR3 DNA: TGTGCCAGTAAACGCGGGGGGAGCTCCTACGAGCAGTACTTC; CDR3 protein: CASKRGGSSYEQYF
V gene: TRBV30; J gene: TRBJ2-5; CDR3 length: 14; D gene: TRBD1; CDR3 DNA: TGTGCCTGGGGCGTGGGGACAGGCCAAGAGACCCAGTACTTC; CDR3 protein: CAWGVGTGQETQYF
V gene: TRBV6-5; J gene: TRBJ1-1; CDR3 length: 15; D gene: TRBD1; CDR3 DNA: TGTGCCAGCAGTGGACAGGGGGCGAGGGGCACCGAAGCTTTCTTT; CDR3 protein: CASSGQGARGTEAFF
V gene: TRBV7-9; J gene: TRBJ2-5; CDR3 length: 14; D gene: -; CDR3 DNA: TGTGCCAGCAGCGCAGACTACTTCGGGGAGACCCAGTACTTC; CDR3 protein: CASSADYFGETQYF
V gene: TRBV19; J gene: TRBJ2-1; CDR3 length: 15; D gene: TRBD1; CDR3 DNA: TGTGCCAGTAGTGTCCGAGGGACAGGGGCCAATGAGCAGTTCTTC; CDR3 protein: CASSVRGTGANEQFF
V gene: TRBV4-3; J gene: TRBJ2-1; CDR3 length: 16; D gene: TRBD2; CDR3 DNA: TGCGCCAGCAGCCAAGCTAGACTAGCAGGGTCGAATGAGCAGTTCTTC; CDR3 protein: CASSQARLAGSNEQFF
V gene: TRBV5-4; J gene: TRBJ2-1; CDR3 length: 12; D gene: TRBD2; CDR3 DNA: TGTGCCAGCAGCTCACTAGCGGCTGAGCAGTTCTTC; CDR3 protein: CASSSLAAEQFF
V gene: TRBV5-6; J gene: TRBJ2-7; CDR3 length: 13; D gene: TRBD1; CDR3 DNA: TGTGCCAGCAGCCCCGGGACAGCCTACGAGCAGTACTTC; CDR3 protein: CASSPGTAYEQYF
V gene: TRBV6-5; J gene: TRBJ2-2; CDR3 length: 16; D gene: TRBD1; CDR3 DNA: TGTGCCAGCAGTTACTCGCACAGGGGCGGACGAGGGGAGCTGTTTTTT; CDR3 protein: CASSYSHRGGRGELFF
V gene: TRBV6-6; J gene: TRBJ1-3; CDR3 length: 14; D gene: -; CDR3 DNA: TGTGCCATCCGAATCGGACAGTCCCGAAACACCATATATTTT; CDR3 protein: CAIRIGQSRNTIYF
V gene: TRBV28; J gene: TRBJ2-1; CDR3 length: 16; D gene: TRBD2; CDR3 DNA: TGTGCCAGCAGCTCCGTAGCGGGGAGGTCCTACAATGAGCAGTTCTTC; CDR3 protein: CASSSVAGRSYNEQFF
V gene: TRBV7-8; J gene: TRBJ1-5; CDR3 length: 18; D gene: TRBD1; CDR3 DNA: TGTGCCAGCAGCTTTCGGACAGGGGGCGAATTGAGCAATCAGCACCAGCATTTT; CDR3 protein: CASSFRTGGELSNQHQHF
V gene: TRBV7-9; J gene: TRBJ1-1; CDR3 length: 14; D gene: -; CDR3 DNA: TGTGCCAGCAGCTTACAGGGATCGAACACTGAAGCTTTCTTT; CDR3 protein: CASSLQGSNTEAFF
V gene: TRBV6-5; J gene: TRBJ2-3; CDR3 length: 15; D gene: TRBD1; CDR3 DNA: TGTGCCAGCAGTTTACGACAGGGTCAACGTGATACGCAGTATTTT; CDR3 protein: CASSLRQGQRDTQYF
V gene: TRBV19; J gene: TRBJ1-4; CDR3 length: 17; D gene: -; CDR3 DNA: TGTGCCAGTAGCCTTATGGAAGGGGCGATCACTAATGAAAAACTGTTTTTT; CDR3 protein: CASSLMEGAITNEKLFF
V gene: TRBV5-6; J gene: TRBJ2-2; CDR3 length: 15; D gene: TRBD2; CDR3 DNA: TGTGCCAGCAGCTGGGGGGGGAACGGACCCGGGGAGCTGTTTTTT; CDR3 protein: CASSWGGNGPGELFF
V gene: TRBV7-2; J gene: TRBJ2-1; CDR3 length: 14; D gene: TRBD1; CDR3 DNA: TGTGCCAGCAACGTCCGACAGGGGGCGAATGAGCAGTTCTTC; CDR3 protein: CASNVRQGANEQFF
V gene: TRBV4-2; J gene: TRBJ1-1; CDR3 length: 13; D gene: -; CDR3 DNA: TGTGCCAGCAGCCAGACAGGTTCAACTGAAGCTTTCTTT; CDR3 protein: CASSQTGSTEAFF
V gene: TRBV29-1; J gene: TRBJ2-7; CDR3 length: 13; D gene: -; CDR3 DNA: TGCAGCGTTGAATTCAATTCAGGGAACGAGCAGTACTTC; CDR3 protein: CSVEFNSGNEQYF
V gene: TRBV6-1; J gene: TRBJ2-1; CDR3 length: 11; D gene: -; CDR3 DNA: TGTGCCAGCAGCCTTAACAATGAGCAGTTCTTC; CDR3 protein: CASSLNNEQFF
V gene: TRBV29-1; J gene: TRBJ2-7; CDR3 length: 12; D gene: TRBD1; CDR3 DNA: TGCAGCGTAGCCCGGGACAGCTACGAGCAGTACTTC; CDR3 protein: CSVARDSYEQYF
V gene: TRBV7-2; J gene: TRBJ1-1; CDR3 length: 15; D gene: -; CDR3 DNA: TGTGCCAGCAGCCCCGACAGCGCCCCGAACACTGAAGATTTCTTT; CDR3 protein: CASSPDSAPNTEDFF
V gene: TRBV2; J gene: TRBJ1-5; CDR3 length: 15; D gene: -; CDR3 DNA: TGTGCCAGCAGTGGCCAGGGGCTGAGGAATCAGCCCCAGCATTTT; CDR3 protein: CASSGQGLRNQPQHF
V gene: TRBV18; J gene: TRBJ2-1; CDR3 length: 14; D gene: -; CDR3 DNA: TGTGCCAGCTCACCCCGGGAAGAACACAATGAGCAGTTCTTC; CDR3 protein: CASSPREEHNEQFF
V gene: TRBV7-8; J gene: TRBJ1-1; CDR3 length: 15; D gene: TRBD1; CDR3 DNA: TGTGCCAGCAGCTTAGGGACAGGTTTTAACACTGAAGCTTTCTTT; CDR3 protein: CASSLGTGFNTEAFF
V gene: TRBV4-1; J gene: TRBJ2-1; CDR3 length: 17; D gene: TRBD2; CDR3 DNA: TGCGCCAGCAGCCAGGGGACTAGCGGAGGGTCCTACAATGAGCAGTTCTTC; CDR3 protein: CASSQGTSGGSYNEQFF
V gene: TRBV14; J gene: TRBJ2-2; CDR3 length: 15; D gene: TRBD1; CDR3 DNA: TGTGCCAGCAGCCAAGGACAGGGGAGGACCGGGGAGCTGTTTTTT; CDR3 protein: CASSQGQGRTGELFF
V gene: TRBV18; J gene: TRBJ2-7; CDR3 length: 13; D gene: -; CDR3 DNA: TGTGCCAGCTCACGAAATAGCGCCTACGAGCAGTACTTC; CDR3 protein: CASSRNSAYEQYF
V gene: TRBV28; J gene: TRBJ1-5; CDR3 length: 14; D gene: -; CDR3 DNA: TGTGCCAGCAGTTTAGGGGGGGGCTACCAGCCCCAGCATTTT; CDR3 protein: CASSLGGGYQPQHF
V gene: TRBV6-5; J gene: TRBJ1-6; CDR3 length: 15; D gene: -; CDR3 DNA: TGTGCCAGCAGTTACTCGGAGAGGGTGAATTCACCCCTCCACTTT; CDR3 protein: CASSYSERVNSPLHF
V gene: TRBV6-1; J gene: TRBJ1-2; CDR3 length: 14; D gene: -; CDR3 DNA: TGTGCCAGCAGGATGGCAGGGGAAGTATATGGCTACACCTTC; CDR3 protein: CASRMAGEVYGYTF
V gene: TRBV28; J gene: TRBJ1-1; CDR3 length: 15; D gene: TRBD1; CDR3 DNA: TGTGCCAGCAGGCCACAGGGGGCCTGGAACACTGAAGCTTTCTTT; CDR3 protein: CASRPQGAWNTEAFF
V gene: TRBV4-3; J gene: TRBJ2-1; CDR3 length: 18; D gene: TRBD2; CDR3 DNA: TGCGCCAGCAGCCACGGCGGACTAGCGGGGGGGAACTACAATGAGCAGTTCTTC; CDR3 protein: CASSHGGLAGGNYNEQFF
V gene: TRBV4-3; J gene: TRBJ1-5; CDR3 length: 13; D gene: -; CDR3 DNA: TGCGCCAGCAGCCAAGATCGGGATCAGCCCCAGCATTTT; CDR3 protein: CASSQDRDQPQHF
V gene: TRBV6-1; J gene: TRBJ1-1; CDR3 length: 14; D gene: TRBD1; CDR3 DNA: TGTGCCAGCGGACAGGGGGCGAGAGGCACTGAAGCTTTCTTT; CDR3 protein: CASGQGARGTEAFF
V gene: TRBV7-2; J gene: TRBJ2-1; CDR3 length: 15; D gene: -; CDR3 DNA: TGTGCCAGCAGCCCACTAGCTCACTCCTACAATGAGCAGTTCTTC; CDR3 protein: CASSPLAHSYNEQFF
V gene: TRBV5-1; J gene: TRBJ2-2; CDR3 length: 14; D gene: TRBD1; CDR3 DNA: TGCGCCAGCAGGGGACAGACGAACACCGGGGAGCTGTTTTTT; CDR3 protein: CASRGQTNTGELFF
V gene: TRBV4-2; J gene: TRBJ1-3; CDR3 length: 15; D gene: TRBD1; CDR3 DNA: TGTGCCAGCAGCCAAGGGGGGACAGCTGGAAACACCATATATTTT; CDR3 protein: CASSQGGTAGNTIYF
V gene: TRBV19; J gene: TRBJ1-1; CDR3 length: 14; D gene: -; CDR3 DNA: TGTGCCAGCGCACCCGGGACAATCGTGACTGAAGCTTTCTTT; CDR3 protein: CASAPGTIVTEAFF
V gene: TRBV7-2; J gene: TRBJ1-5; CDR3 length: 13; D gene: -; CDR3 DNA: TGTGCCAGCAGCTTAGACAGTAATCAGCCCCAGCATTTT; CDR3 protein: CASSLDSNQPQHF
V gene: TRBV28; J gene: TRBJ1-1; CDR3 length: 16; D gene: TRBD1; CDR3 DNA: TGTGCCAGCAGTTCACCATCGCAGGGGGTAGCTAAGCGAGCTTTCTTT; CDR3 protein: CASSSPSQGVAKRAFF
V gene: TRBV29-1; J gene: TRBJ2-1; CDR3 length: 13; D gene: TRBD1; CDR3 DNA: TGCAGCGTTGCAGGGGGTAATTACAATGAGCAGTTCTTC; CDR3 protein: CSVAGGNYNEQFF
V gene: TRBV7-2; J gene: TRBJ1-1; CDR3 length: 17; D gene: -; CDR3 DNA: TGTGCCAGCAGCTTATCAGGGGTGGAGGTTGGTGGCACTGAAGCTTTCTTT; CDR3 protein: CASSLSGVEVGGTEAFF
V gene: TRBV27; J gene: TRBJ2-2; CDR3 length: 17; D gene: TRBD1; CDR3 DNA: TGTGCCAGCAGTACTCTGACAGGGGGCCGGGACACCGGGGAGCTGTTTTTT; CDR3 protein: CASSTLTGGRDTGELFF
V gene: TRBV18; J gene: TRBJ1-1; CDR3 length: 15; D gene: -; CDR3 DNA: TGTGCCAGCTCCCCCCTGAGCGGGGTGAACACTGAAGCTTTCTTT; CDR3 protein: CASSPLSGVNTEAFF
V gene: TRBV6-5; J gene: TRBJ2-7; CDR3 length: 14; D gene: -; CDR3 DNA: TGTGCCAGCGGCCGACAAACGAGCTCCTACGAGCAGTACTTC; CDR3 protein: CASGRQTSSYEQYF
V gene: TRBV18; J gene: TRBJ2-3; CDR3 length: 15; D gene: -; CDR3 DNA: TGTGCCAGCTCACCACAGGGAGGGGGTTCAGATACGCAGTATTTT; CDR3 protein: CASSPQGGGSDTQYF
V gene: TRBV4-2; J gene: TRBJ1-5; CDR3 length: 15; D gene: -; CDR3 DNA: TGTGCCAGCAGCCAAGACCGACACTCGATCATGCCCCAGCATTTT; CDR3 protein: CASSQDRHSIMPQHF
V gene: TRBV20-1; J gene: TRBJ2-1; CDR3 length: 11; D gene: TRBD2; CDR3 DNA: TGCGGGGGGAGTAGCGGGGGAAAGTTGTTCTTC; CDR3 protein: CGGSSGGKLFF